Given below is one TCR beta chain in context. A TCRbeta library incorporating unique molecular identifiers was prepared. TCRdb reprocessed the PCR reads via MiXCR and lists one record per CDR3 protein. The sample holds 600,000 to 700,000 distinct CDR3 sequences, 16% seen once. This sample was taken from a study of T-cell reconstitution after alpha-beta-depleted transplantation in children. There are 12 residues in the CDR3. Looked up from germline, CDR1 is DFQATT and CDR2 is SNEGSKA (reference sequence). V was trimmed by 0 bases and J by 13 bases, leaving 15 bases between them. Sequences were derived from PBMCs from the stem cell graft donor, sampled from the stem cell graft. The sequence was collected from a human donor who donated a stem cell graft to a child with acute myeloid leukemia. The V gene is TRBV20-1, the J gene TRBJ1-1, with D perhaps matching TRBD1 (6 bases). In DNA, the CDR3 is TGCAGTGCTAGAGATCGGGGGACATTTGTTTTCTTT. It specifies CSARDRGTFVFF.